This T cell receptor (beta chain) was sequenced during a study of T cells in Graves' hyperthyroidism and ophthalmopathy. This CDR3 spans 14 amino acids. Looked up from germline, CDR1 is SQVTM and CDR2 is ANQGSEA. The ends lost 7 bases at V and 2 bases at J; junction bases unmatched: 8. There are many counts of this clonotype. Amplification of TCR beta CDR3 regions used RNA as the template. The HTBI primer set served for first-round RT-PCR of the TCR CDR3. MiXCR, applied by TCRdb to the multiplex PCR reads, yields one record per CDR3 protein. Of 350,000 to 400,000 distinct CDR3 sequences in the sample, 14% are singletons; the top ten hold 11%.

This receptor was obtained from a woman in her sixties or seventies with Graves' hyperthyroidism. This chain links TRBV29-1 with TRBJ2-3, with TRBD1 matching over 8 bases. Sequenced: blood. The CDR3 protein is CSAATGENTDTQYF. The DNA for the CDR3 is TGCAGCGCTGCGACAGGGGAAAACACAGATACGCAGTATTTT.